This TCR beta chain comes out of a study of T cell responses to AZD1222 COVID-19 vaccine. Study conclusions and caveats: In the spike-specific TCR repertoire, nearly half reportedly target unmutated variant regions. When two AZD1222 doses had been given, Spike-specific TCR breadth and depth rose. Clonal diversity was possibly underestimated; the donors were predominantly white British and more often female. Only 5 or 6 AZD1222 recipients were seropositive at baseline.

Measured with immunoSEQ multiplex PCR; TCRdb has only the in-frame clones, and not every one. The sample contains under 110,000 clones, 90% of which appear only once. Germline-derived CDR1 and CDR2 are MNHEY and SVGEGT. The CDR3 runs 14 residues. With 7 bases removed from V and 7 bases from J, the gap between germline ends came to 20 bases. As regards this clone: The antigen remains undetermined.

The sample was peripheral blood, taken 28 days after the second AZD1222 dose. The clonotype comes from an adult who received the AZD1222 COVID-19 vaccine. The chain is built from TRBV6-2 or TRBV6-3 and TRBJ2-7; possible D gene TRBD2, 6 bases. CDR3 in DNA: TGTGCCAGCACCCCCCGTTGGGACTCGGGGGAGCAGTACTTC. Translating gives CASTPRWDSGEQYF.